The clone carrying this T cell receptor (beta chain) was seen many times. V was pared by 5 bases and J by 0 bases, with 14 bases between. There are 16 residues in the CDR3. This specimen belongs to a study of T cell repertoires in cytomegalovirus infection. TCRdb fed the reads into MiXCR, producing one record per CDR3 protein. The profile covers 600,000 to 800,000 distinct CDR3 sequences, with less than 25% appearing a single time and 6.5% to 10% taken by the ten largest. The sequence came from a human donor in good health (CMV status not recorded). Some clones in this sample may be carry-over from other donors' samples. Source material: CD8+ T cells from PBMCs. The chain is built from TRBV12-3 or TRBV12-4 and TRBJ1-5; D is unclear. CDR3 bases: TGTGCCAGCAGTCCCCCCGGGAGTGTTAGCAATCAGCCCCAGCATTTT. Protein sequence: CASSPPGSVSNQPQHF.